This T cell receptor (beta chain) comes out of a study of beta chain features in type 1 diabetes. About the study: Across the samples, some 99 million sorted cells were examined in total. Points from the study as a whole: Fewer insertions but more deletions were seen at VDJ junctions in type 1 diabetes patients. Type 1 diabetes patients had TCRB CDR3s that were shorter (moderately but significantly so) in all four CD4+ subsets. Across patients, naive, central memory and Treg TCRB repertoires exhibited apparently greater similarity than was observed across healthy donors.

All of the isolated RNA was reverse transcribed, so expressed TCRB transcripts were sequenced. The repertoire was sequenced with immunoSEQ multiplex PCR; TCRdb's copy has only in-frame clones and lacks some. The table includes hundreds of thousands of clones, 10% to 15% detected once. CD4+ cells of the naive, central memory, regulatory and stem cell-like memory types were sorted via CD45RO/CCR7/CD25/CD127/CD95/CD27. The CDR3 sequence is 15 residues long. Per germline, CDR1 SGDLS and CDR2 YYNGEE. V shed 2 bases and J shed 2 bases, with 11 bases lying between them. A word on this clone: The target antigen is unknown.

The sequence was collected from a man between 18 and 35 years old with type 1 diabetes. Input material: naive CD4+ T cells from blood. The chain carries TRBV9 and TRBJ1-3; D remains unclear. The CDR3 is CASSVDGGTGNTIYF. CDR3 DNA sequence: TGTGCCAGCAGCGTCGACGGTGGGACTGGAAACACCATATATTTT.